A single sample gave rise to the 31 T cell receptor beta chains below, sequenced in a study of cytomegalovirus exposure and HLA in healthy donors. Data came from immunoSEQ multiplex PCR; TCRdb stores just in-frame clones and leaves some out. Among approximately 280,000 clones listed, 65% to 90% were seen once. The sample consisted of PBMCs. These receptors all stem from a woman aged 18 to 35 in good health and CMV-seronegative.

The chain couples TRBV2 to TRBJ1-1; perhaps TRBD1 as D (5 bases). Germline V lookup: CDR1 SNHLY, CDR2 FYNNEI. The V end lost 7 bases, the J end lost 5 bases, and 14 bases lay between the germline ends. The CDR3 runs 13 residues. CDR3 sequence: CASMGGERTEAFF. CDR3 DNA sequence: TGTGCCAGCATGGGGGGGGAGCGGACTGAAGCTTTCTTT.

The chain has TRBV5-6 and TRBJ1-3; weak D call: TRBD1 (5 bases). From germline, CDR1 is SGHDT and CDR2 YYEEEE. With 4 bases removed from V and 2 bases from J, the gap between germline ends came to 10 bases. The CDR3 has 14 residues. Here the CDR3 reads CASSRGDAGNTIYF. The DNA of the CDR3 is TGTGCCAGCAGCCGGGGGGACGCTGGAAACACCATATATTTT.

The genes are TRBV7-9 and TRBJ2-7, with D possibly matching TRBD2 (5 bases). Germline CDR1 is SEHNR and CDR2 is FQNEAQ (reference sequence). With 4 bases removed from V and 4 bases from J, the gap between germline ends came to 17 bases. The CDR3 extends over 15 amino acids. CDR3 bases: TGTGCCAGCAGCTCCCAGCTAGCCTTTACGTACGAGCAGTACTTC. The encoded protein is CASSSQLAFTYEQYF.

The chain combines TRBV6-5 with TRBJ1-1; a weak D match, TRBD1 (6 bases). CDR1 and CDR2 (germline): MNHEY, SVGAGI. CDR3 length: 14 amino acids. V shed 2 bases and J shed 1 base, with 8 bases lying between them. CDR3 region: CASSYGQPNTEAFF. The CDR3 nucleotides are TGTGCCAGCAGTTACGGACAGCCGAACACTGAAGCTTTCTTT.

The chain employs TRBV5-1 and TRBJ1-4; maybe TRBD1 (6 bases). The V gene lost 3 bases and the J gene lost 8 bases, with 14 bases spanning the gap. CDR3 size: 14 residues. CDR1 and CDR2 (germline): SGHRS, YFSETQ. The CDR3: CASSSQGRTEKLFF. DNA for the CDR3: TGCGCCAGCAGCTCACAGGGCAGGACGGAAAAACTGTTTTTT.

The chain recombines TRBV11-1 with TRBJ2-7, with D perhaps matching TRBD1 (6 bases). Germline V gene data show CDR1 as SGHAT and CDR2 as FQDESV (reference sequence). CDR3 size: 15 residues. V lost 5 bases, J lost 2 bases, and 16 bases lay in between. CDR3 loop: CASSQQGKRTYEQYF. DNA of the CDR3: TGTGCCAGCAGCCAACAGGGAAAGAGAACCTACGAGCAGTACTTC.

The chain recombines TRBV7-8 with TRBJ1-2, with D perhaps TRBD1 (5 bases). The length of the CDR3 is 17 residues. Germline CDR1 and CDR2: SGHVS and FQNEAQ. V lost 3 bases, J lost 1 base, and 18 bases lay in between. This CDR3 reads CASSLRVLGGNNYGYTF. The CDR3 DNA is TGTGCCAGCAGCTTGAGGGTGTTGGGGGGGAATAACTATGGCTACACCTTC.

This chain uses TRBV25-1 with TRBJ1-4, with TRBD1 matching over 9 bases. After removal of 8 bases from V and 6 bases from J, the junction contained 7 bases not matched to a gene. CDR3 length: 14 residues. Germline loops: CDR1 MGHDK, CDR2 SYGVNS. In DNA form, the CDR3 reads TGTGCCAGCTCCTCGGGGACAGGGCATGAAAAACTGTTTTTT. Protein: CASSSGTGHEKLFF. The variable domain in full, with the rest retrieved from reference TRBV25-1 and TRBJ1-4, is EADIYQTPRYLVIGTGKKITLECSQTMGHDKMYWYQQDPGMELHLIHYSYGVNSTEKGDLSSESTVSRIRTEHFPLTLESARPSHTSQYLCASSSGTGHEKLFFGSGTQLSVL.

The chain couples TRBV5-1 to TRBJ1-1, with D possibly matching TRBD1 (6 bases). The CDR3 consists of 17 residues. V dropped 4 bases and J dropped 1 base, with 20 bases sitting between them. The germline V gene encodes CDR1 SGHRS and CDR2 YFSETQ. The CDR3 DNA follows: TGCGCCAGCAGCCTCCCAACAGGGAGCACCACGAACACTGAAGCTTTCTTT. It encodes CASSLPTGSTTNTEAFF.

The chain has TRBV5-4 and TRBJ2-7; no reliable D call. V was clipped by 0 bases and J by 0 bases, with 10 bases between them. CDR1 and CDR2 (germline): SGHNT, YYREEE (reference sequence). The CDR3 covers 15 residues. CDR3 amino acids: CASSLDRSGSYEQYF. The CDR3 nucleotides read TGTGCCAGCAGCTTGGATCGTTCGGGCTCCTACGAGCAGTACTTC.

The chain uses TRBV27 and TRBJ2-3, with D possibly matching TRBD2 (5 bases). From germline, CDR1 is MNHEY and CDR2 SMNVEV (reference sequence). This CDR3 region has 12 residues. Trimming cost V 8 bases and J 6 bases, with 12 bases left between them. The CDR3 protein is CASGLNEDTQYF. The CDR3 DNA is TGTGCCAGCGGACTGAATGAGGATACGCAGTATTTT.

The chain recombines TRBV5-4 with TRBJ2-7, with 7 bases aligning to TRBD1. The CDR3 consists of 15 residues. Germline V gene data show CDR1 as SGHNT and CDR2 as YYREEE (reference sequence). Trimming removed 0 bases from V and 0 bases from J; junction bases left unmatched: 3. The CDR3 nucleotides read TGTGCCAGCAGCTTGGCCGGGACAGCCTCCTACGAGCAGTACTTC. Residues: CASSLAGTASYEQYF.

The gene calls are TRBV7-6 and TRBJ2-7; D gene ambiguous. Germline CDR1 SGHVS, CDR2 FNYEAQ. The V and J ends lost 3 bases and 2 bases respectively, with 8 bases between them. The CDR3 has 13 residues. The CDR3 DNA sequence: TGTGCCAGCAGCTTGCAGGAAACCTACGAGCAGTACTTC. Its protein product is CASSLQETYEQYF.

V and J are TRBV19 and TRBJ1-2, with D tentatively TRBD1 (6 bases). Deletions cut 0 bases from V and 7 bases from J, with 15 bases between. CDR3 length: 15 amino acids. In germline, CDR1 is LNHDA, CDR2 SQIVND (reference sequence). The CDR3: CASSIEVSGGTGYTF. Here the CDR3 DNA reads TGTGCCAGTAGTATAGAGGTTTCGGGGGGCACTGGCTACACCTTC.

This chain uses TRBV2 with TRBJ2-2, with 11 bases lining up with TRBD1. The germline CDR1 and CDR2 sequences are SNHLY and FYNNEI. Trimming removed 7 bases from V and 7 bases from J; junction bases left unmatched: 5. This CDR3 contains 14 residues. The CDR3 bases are TGTGCCAGCAAGGGACAGGGGGGAGTCGGGGAGCTGTTTTTT. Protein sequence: CASKGQGGVGELFF. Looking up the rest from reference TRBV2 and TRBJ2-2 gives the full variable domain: EPEVTQTPSHQVTQMGQEVILRCVPISNHLYFYWYRQILGQKVEFLVSFYNNEISEKSEIFDDQFSVERPDGSNFTLKIRSTKLEDSAMYFCASKGQGGVGELFFGEGSRLTVL.

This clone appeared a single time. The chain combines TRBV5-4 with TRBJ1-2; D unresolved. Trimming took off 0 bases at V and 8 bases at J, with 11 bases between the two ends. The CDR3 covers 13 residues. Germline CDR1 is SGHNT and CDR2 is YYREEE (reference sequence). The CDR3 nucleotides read TGTGCCAGCAGCTTGGACACCATGGAGGGCTACACCTTC. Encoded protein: CASSLDTMEGYTF.

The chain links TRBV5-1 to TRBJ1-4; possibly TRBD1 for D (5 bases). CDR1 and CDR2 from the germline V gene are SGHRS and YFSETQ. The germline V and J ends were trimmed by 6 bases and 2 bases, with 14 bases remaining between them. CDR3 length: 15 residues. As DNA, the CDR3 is TGCGCCAGCACCCCGGGGGAGCGCACTAATGAAAAACTGTTTTTT. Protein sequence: CASTPGERTNEKLFF.

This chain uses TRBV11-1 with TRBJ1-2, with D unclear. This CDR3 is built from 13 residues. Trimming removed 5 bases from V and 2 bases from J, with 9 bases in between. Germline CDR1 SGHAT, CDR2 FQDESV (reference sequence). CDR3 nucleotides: TGTGCCAGCAGCGTAAGACACAACTATGGCTACACCTTC. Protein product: CASSVRHNYGYTF.

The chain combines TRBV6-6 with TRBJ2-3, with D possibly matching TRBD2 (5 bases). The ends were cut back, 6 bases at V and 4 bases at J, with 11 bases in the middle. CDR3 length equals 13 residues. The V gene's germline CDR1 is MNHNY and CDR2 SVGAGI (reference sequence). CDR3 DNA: TGTGCCAGCAGCACGGAGGTCTCAGATACGCAGTATTTT. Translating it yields CASSTEVSDTQYF.

CDR3 sequence: CASSGRDYGYTF. CDR3 nucleotides: TGTGCCAGCAGTGGCAGGGACTATGGCTACACCTTC. The V and J genes are TRBV28 and TRBJ1-2; D may be TRBD1 (5 bases). V was shortened by 5 bases and J by 3 bases, with 7 bases between the two germline ends. The CDR3 has 12 amino acids. CDR1 and CDR2 (germline): MDHEN, SYDVKM.

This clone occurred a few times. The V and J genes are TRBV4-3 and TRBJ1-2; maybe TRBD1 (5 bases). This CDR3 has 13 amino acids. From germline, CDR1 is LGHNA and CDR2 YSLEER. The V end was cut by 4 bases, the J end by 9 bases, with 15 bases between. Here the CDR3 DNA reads TGCGCCAGCAGCCCTTCTGTAGGGGCGAGCTACACCTTC. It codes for CASSPSVGASYTF.

The CDR3 is CASSPSGGPQHF. In nucleotides, the CDR3 is TGTGCCAGCAGCCCCAGCGGAGGGCCCCAGCATTTT. The rearrangement uses TRBV7-3 and TRBJ1-5; D gene uncertain. This CDR3 has 12 residues. Trimming pared 5 bases from V and 9 bases from J, leaving 11 bases between. From germline, CDR1 is SGHTA and CDR2 FQGTGA.

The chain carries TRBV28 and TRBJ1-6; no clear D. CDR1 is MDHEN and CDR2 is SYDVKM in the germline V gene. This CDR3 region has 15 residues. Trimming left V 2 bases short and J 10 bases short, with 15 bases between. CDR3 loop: CASSLRQVGGSPLHF. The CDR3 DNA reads TGTGCCAGCAGTTTAAGGCAGGTAGGAGGATCACCCCTCCACTTT.

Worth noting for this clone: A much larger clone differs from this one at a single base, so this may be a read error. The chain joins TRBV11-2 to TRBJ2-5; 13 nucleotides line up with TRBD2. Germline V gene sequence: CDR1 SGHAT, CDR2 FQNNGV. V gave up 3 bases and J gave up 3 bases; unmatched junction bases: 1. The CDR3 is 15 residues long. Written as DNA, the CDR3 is TGTGCCAGCAGCTTCACTAGCGGGGGGGAAGAGACCCAGTACTTC. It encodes CASSFTSGGEETQYF.

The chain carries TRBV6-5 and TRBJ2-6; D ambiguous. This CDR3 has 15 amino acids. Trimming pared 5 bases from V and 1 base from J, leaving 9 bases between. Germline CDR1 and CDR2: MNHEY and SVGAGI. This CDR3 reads CASSHDTSGANVLTF. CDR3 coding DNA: TGTGCCAGCAGTCATGACACTTCTGGGGCCAACGTCCTGACTTTC.

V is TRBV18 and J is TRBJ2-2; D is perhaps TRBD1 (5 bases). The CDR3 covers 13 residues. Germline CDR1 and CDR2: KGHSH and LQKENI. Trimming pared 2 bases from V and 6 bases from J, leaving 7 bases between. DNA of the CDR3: TGTGCCAGCTCACCAGACAGACCCGGGGAGCTGTTTTTT. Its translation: CASSPDRPGELFF.

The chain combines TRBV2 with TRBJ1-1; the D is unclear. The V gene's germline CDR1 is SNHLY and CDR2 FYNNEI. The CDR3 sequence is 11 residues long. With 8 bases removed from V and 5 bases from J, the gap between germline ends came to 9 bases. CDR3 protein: CASGVRTEAFF. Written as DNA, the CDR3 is TGTGCCAGCGGAGTGAGAACTGAAGCTTTCTTT. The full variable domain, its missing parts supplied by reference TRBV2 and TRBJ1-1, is EPEVTQTPSHQVTQMGQEVILRCVPISNHLYFYWYRQILGQKVEFLVSFYNNEISEKSEIFDDQFSVERPDGSNFTLKIRSTKLEDSAMYFCASGVRTEAFFGQGTRLTVV.

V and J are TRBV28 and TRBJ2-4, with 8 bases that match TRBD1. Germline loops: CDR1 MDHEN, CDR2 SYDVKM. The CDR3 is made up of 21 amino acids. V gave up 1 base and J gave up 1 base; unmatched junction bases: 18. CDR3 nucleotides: TGTGCCAGCAGTTTATCGCCAGGGGGCGGTCGAAACGTCTGGGCCAAAAACATTCAGTACTTC. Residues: CASSLSPGGGRNVWAKNIQYF.

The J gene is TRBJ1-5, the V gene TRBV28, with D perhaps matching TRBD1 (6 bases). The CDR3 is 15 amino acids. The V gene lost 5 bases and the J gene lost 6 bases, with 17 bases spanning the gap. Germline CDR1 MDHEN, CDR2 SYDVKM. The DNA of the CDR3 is TGTGCCAGCAGTGAAGGGGGGGCGAGGAGTCAGCCCCAGCATTTT. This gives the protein CASSEGGARSQPQHF.

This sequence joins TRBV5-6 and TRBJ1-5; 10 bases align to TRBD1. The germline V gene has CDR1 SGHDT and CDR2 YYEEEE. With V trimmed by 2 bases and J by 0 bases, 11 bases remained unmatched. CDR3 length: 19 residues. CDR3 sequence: CASSFSGTGDYNSNQPQHF. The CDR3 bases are TGTGCCAGCAGCTTCTCCGGGACAGGGGACTACAATAGCAATCAGCCCCAGCATTTT.

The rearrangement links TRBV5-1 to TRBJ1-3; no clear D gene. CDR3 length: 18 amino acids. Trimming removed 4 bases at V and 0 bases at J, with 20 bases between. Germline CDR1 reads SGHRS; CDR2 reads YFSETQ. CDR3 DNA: TGCGCCAGCAGCCCGGGTCCACTACTACTCTTCTCTGGAAACACCATATATTTT. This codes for CASSPGPLLLFSGNTIYF.